Listed below are T cell receptor beta chains from one sample, sequenced in a study of T cells in tuberculosis. Measured with immunoSEQ multiplex PCR; TCRdb has only the in-frame clones, and not every one. The repertoire holds about 43,000 clones, with roughly 96% as singletons. Sequenced sample: PBMCs. The receptor set was obtained from a donor aged 10-29 years with latent tuberculosis or without tuberculosis infection. Each CDR3 is given with its conserved first and last residue. The D gene is left open where the match is weak. The listing skips clone size in some rows; elsewhere it reads once, few, many or a size class.

length: 15
V: TRBV7-2
size: .
D: .
J: TRBJ1-3
CDR3: CASSLGGGPGNTIYF
DNA: TGTGCCAGCAGCTTAGGGGGAGGGCCCGGAAACACCATATATTTT

length: 14
V: TRBV7-2
size: .
D: .
J: TRBJ2-5
CDR3: CASSFEVGGETQYF
DNA: TGTGCCAGCAGCTTCGAGGTTGGAGGGGAGACCCAGTACTTC

length: 15
V: TRBV5-1
size: once
D: .
J: TRBJ1-4
CDR3: CASSLVTGTNEKLFF
DNA: TGCGCCAGCAGCTTGGTGACAGGAACTAATGAAAAACTGTTTTTT

length: 12
V: TRBV7-2
size: .
D: .
J: TRBJ2-1
CDR3: CASSLVGTEQFF
DNA: TGTGCCAGCAGCTTAGTCGGGACAGAGCAGTTCTTC

length: 13
V: TRBV25-1
size: .
D: .
J: TRBJ2-3
CDR3: CASRSTSRDTQYF
DNA: TGTGCCAGCAGGTCAACCTCGAGAGATACGCAGTATTTT

length: 13
V: TRBV19
size: .
D: .
J: TRBJ1-1
CDR3: CASTHERLSEAFF
DNA: TGTGCCAGTACCCATGAGAGGTTATCGGAGGCTTTCTTT

length: 15
V: TRBV28
size: few
D: .
J: TRBJ1-4
CDR3: CASSPSGFANEKLFF
DNA: TGTGCCAGCAGCCCGTCAGGGTTCGCTAATGAAAAACTGTTTTTT

length: 11
V: TRBV30
size: .
D: .
J: TRBJ1-1
CDR3: CAWSNPGNAFF
DNA: TGTGCCTGGAGTAACCCGGGGAACGCTTTCTTT

length: 14
V: TRBV6-5
size: .
D: TRBD1
J: TRBJ1-5
CDR3: CASRYRGSNQPQHF
DNA: TGTGCCAGCAGGTACAGGGGGAGCAATCAGCCCCAGCATTTT

length: 18
V: TRBV14
size: .
D: TRBD1
J: TRBJ2-2
CDR3: CASSYREGAAISSGELFF
DNA: TGTGCCAGCAGCTATCGAGAGGGGGCGGCGATATCTTCCGGGGAGCTGTTTTTT

length: 21
V: TRBV21-1
size: .
D: .
J: TRBJ2-7
CDR3: CASSKAREGAAIGTGLAEQYF
DNA: TGTGCCAGCAGCAAAGCGCGAGAAGGTGCAGCAATCGGGACAGGGTTGGCGGAGCAGTACTTC

length: 15
V: TRBV30
size: .
D: .
J: TRBJ2-7
CDR3: CAWSPLGGAGYEQYF
DNA: TGTGCCTGGAGTCCCCTTGGGGGGGCCGGCTACGAGCAGTACTTC

length: 16
V: TRBV4-1
size: .
D: TRBD2
J: TRBJ2-1
CDR3: CASKTTGGRGYNEQFF
DNA: TGCGCCAGCAAAACCACCGGTGGGCGGGGGTACAATGAGCAGTTCTTC